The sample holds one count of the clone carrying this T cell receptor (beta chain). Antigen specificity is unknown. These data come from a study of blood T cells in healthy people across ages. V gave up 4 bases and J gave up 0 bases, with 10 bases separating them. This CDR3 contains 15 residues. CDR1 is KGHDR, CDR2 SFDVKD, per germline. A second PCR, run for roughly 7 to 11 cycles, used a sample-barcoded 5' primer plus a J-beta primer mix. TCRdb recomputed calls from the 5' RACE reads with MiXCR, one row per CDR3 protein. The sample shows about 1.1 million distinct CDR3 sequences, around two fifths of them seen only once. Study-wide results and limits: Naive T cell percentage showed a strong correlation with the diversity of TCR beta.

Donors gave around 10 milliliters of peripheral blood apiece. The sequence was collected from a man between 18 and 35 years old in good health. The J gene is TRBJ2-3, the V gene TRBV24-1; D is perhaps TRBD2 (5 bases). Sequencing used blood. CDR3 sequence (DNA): TGTGCCACCAGTGAAGCTAGCTGGAGCACAGATACGCAGTATTTT. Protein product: CATSEASWSTDTQYF.